This TCR beta chain was captured by sequencing in a study of cytomegalovirus exposure and HLA in healthy donors (dated by TCRdb to 2017 to 2019). Some background on the complete study: According to an earlier analysis of 450 to 650 of the donors, some 180 million T cells yielded roughly 110 million unique TCR beta sequences and around 300 Gb of sequence data. Roughly 310 gigabases of sequencing data and 70 million to 100 million unique TCR sequences were included in an early release covering 500 to 750 HLA-typed donors. The genetic ancestry cluster associated with self-reported Caucasian donors included roughly 84% of the 300 to 450 genotyped donors. The study aimed to test whether cataloging public T cell receptors could reveal signatures of past pathogen exposure. The study used immunosequencing to profile the T cell repertoires of approximately 640 subjects and linked those repertoires to cytomegalovirus serostatus. In addition to the first cohort of around 670 subjects, a separate validation cohort of over 90 different subjects was used. High-throughput TCR immunosequencing, statistical association of individual TCRs with disease status, and machine learning were combined to predict cytomegalovirus infection status. A later analysis re-examined previously published TCR beta repertoires from more than 650 donors and added high-resolution HLA genotyping to investigate patterns of TCR occurrence. Rather than drawing on any new phenotypic data, the later analysis identified candidate immune exposures from TCR beta sequences and the way those sequences occurred across donors. To decide whether each TCR beta V gene segment behaved as functional or pseudogenic, an earlier analysis of approximately 590 of the donors relied on high-throughput TCR beta sequencing. Donor age, sex, ethnicity and CMV serostatus were compiled together with the repertoire data. A later genetic analysis used genome-wide SNP genotypes for about 60% of the roughly 700 donors, treating that subset as a discovery cohort. Every repertoire in the discovery cohort had been generated on one and the same sequencing platform. Both class I and class II loci were covered by HLA typing, at four-digit resolution. Typing coverage varied by locus: roughly 629-630 donors for A, B, C, DRB1 and DQB1; roughly 560 for DQA1; about 570 for DPA1; approximately 490 for DPB1. Because of strong linkage in the cohort, roughly five DR-DQ haplotypes were treated as single units for association and clustering. Among roughly 400 genotyped donors of the cohort, an average of approximately 240,000 unique TCR beta nucleotide sequences was sequenced per donor, of which 15% to 20% were non-productive.

A word on this clone: This clone's antigen is unknown. No much larger clone exists at a distance of one base, and base qualities are not known.

In total, 630 or so healthy bone marrow donors made up the cohort. All cohort members were sampled while nominally healthy, although unrecorded immune exposures were likely present. The donor was CMV seronegative and was included in the group of about 400 seronegative cohort members. Each donor provided a peripheral blood sample, and peripheral blood mononuclear cells were used for TCR beta sequencing. Genomic DNA was extracted from the blood cell samples with the Qiagen DNeasy Blood Extraction Kit. From the cysteine through the phenylalanine, the CDR3 covers 16 amino acids. CDR3 DNA is the only sequence kept; it has 48 bases, read in frame from the first base. CDR1 and CDR2 are read off the germline V gene as SGHTA and FQGNSA. V is clipped by 5 bases and J by 2 bases, and the sequence between their germline boundaries is 19 bases long. General findings and caveats noted by the study authors: Over 15 rarely observed V segments, including chromosome 9 orphons, were excluded from the earlier analysis of several hundred of the donors because counts were too low. Correlated functional status among segregating V segments might be attributable to linkage disequilibrium, but an unknown experimental factor could not be ruled out. In a later analysis, the rate of TCR association differed among HLA loci, with DRB1 alleles having the most associated TCRs and HLA-C alleles having the fewest. A few of the identified cytomegalovirus-associated TCR beta chains were confirmed in vitro to be specific for cytomegalovirus antigens. Only TCR beta chains were sequenced in this cohort, and the absence of alpha or paired-chain data limited detectable features. A further reported finding was that TCR beta sequences accurately predicted the HLA-A and HLA-B alleles for most subjects in the first cohort. A group of highly shared sequence variants was considered likely to be a technical artifact of the sequencing pipeline. In a later analysis, several top co-occurrence clusters were reported to appear linked to parvovirus B19, influenza, CMV and Epstein-Barr virus. An earlier analysis of around 600 of the donors showed that most TCR beta V segments appeared in productive rearrangements either about 87% or about 30% of the time, which broadly matched IMGT annotations. In a later analysis, most CMV-associated TCR beta chains were found to appear HLA-restricted, with HLA associations seemingly driven largely by CMV exposure. An association between a missense DCLRE1C variant and V-gene and J-gene trimming of TCR beta chains was found in a later genetic analysis and replicated in an independent cohort. When HLA alleles, especially DR and DQ, strongly co-occurred, attributing TCR associations to individual alleles was difficult. While some public TCRs were present in many individuals, most TCR sequences turned up only very rarely across donors. Immune exposure information for the cohort was limited to CMV serostatus. HLA typing was unavailable for some donors at each locus, so association tests used only the typed subset. In both the original and validation cohorts, the classifier was reported to diagnose cytomegalovirus status with high specificity and sensitivity. It was suggested by the authors that the approach could potentially be generalized to other disease states and immunological phenotypes. Because the 87-base-pair reads could not distinguish some IMGT-functional V segments, including TRBV6-2 and TRBV6-3, those segments were excluded. At a false discovery rate of 0.05, a later analysis linked around 15,000 TCR beta sequences to specific HLA alleles. According to a later genetic analysis, donors in an Asian-associated ancestry cluster had fewer N-insertions in productive TCRs than the roughly 660-donor mean. A total of 150 to 200 TCR beta chains were listed by the study as associated with cytomegalovirus. The presence/absence analyses assumed that sequencing depth was roughly uniform across donors, and that assumption may not be true. Compared with equally common non-associated chains, HLA-associated TCR beta chains in a later analysis were more clonally expanded and had lower generation probabilities.

The library came from the immunoSEQ multiplex PCR assay. The multiplex PCR relied on a mix of 60 forward primers for TCR Vbeta segments and 13 reverse primers for TCR Jbeta segments. A multiplex PCR assay on genomic DNA amplified the CDR3 region of rearranged TCR beta genes. Amplified TCR beta libraries were sequenced as 87-base-pair reads on the Illumina HiSeq System. The authors' analysis ran thus. A later analysis tallied tens of millions of unique TCR beta chains across the 666 repertoires, and about 10 million of those chains were shared by two or more donors. Raw reads were error-corrected and collapsed into unique sequences by a nearest-neighbor algorithm in which closely related sequences were merged to remove PCR and sequencing errors. V, D and J gene segments were assigned by aligning CDR3 sequences to IMGT reference sequences. Each retained sequence needed at least a six-nucleotide match to both a V gene segment and a J gene segment. Rearrangements were classified as productive when the CDR3 lacked stop codons and remained in frame with V and J, and all other rearrangements were classified as non-productive. CDR3 was defined by IMGT convention, running from the second conserved V-encoded cysteine to the conserved J-encoded phenylalanine. In an earlier analysis of around 640 of the donors, sequences lacking an unambiguous match to a single V gene segment were excluded. An earlier analysis of fewer than 750 of the donors called V segments functional above 56.7% productive rearrangements and segregating when the between-donor standard deviation exceeded 5%. A statistical classification framework was built to diagnose cytomegalovirus status from the catalog of TCR beta chain sequences. In a later analysis, TCR nucleotide sequences were compared against IMGT/GENE-DB human TR gene sequences so that V and J genes could be assigned. In a later analysis, CDR3 sequences and most-parsimonious VDJ recombination scenarios were assigned using the TCRdist pipeline. In a later analysis, each TCR beta chain was defined by its CDR3 amino acid sequence together with its V-gene family, and reads lacking a unique V-gene family were excluded. In a later analysis, several hundred highly shared, low-generation-probability nucleotide sequences were removed to address suspected cross-contamination and a sequencing artifact. In a later analysis, a clonal expansion index for each public chain was calculated from normalized within-repertoire ranks of inferred template counts. In a later analysis, generation probabilities were computed with a VDJ recombination model fitted to out-of-frame rearrangements, and the resulting probabilities were checked against IGoR. Hypergeometric tests were used in a later analysis to score TCR-TCR, TCR-HLA and TCR-CMV co-occurrence, with a repertoire-size bias correction applied to the TCR pairs. To estimate false discovery rates, a later analysis permuted the HLA or CMV assignments 20 times. In a later analysis, co-occurring TCRs were grouped using DBSCAN, and TCRdist sequence similarity was added for clustering within HLA-allele-positive subsets. Repertoires with fewer than 30,000 or more than 120,000 public chains, plus five repertoires with anomalous nucleotide sharing, were excluded from co-occurrence clustering. TCRdb's version of the immuneACCESS table is confined to in-frame rearrangements and falls short of the full clone set. An unresolved V gene accounts for under half of the shortfall where checked; the remainder is of unknown origin. Clone size and the V and J calls come from that table; the DNA yielded D and trimming. This sample is represented by 200,000 or so clones; 82% of them were singletons. The ten largest clones represent about 0.092% of the sample.

What was sequenced was PBMCs. The receptor chain draws on TRBV7-2 and TRBJ2-7; perhaps TRBD1 is the D gene, with 5 bases matching. This receptor was obtained from a boy younger than 10 in good health and CMV-seronegative. CDR3 loop: CASSRPERKGTYEQYF. At the DNA level, the sequence is TGTGCCAGCAGCCGTCCCGAGCGAAAGGGGACCTACGAGCAGTACTTC.